These 23 T cell receptor beta chains came from one sample sequenced in a study of cytomegalovirus exposure and HLA in healthy donors. Primers: 60 Vbeta forward and 13 Jbeta reverse. This table comes from immunoSEQ multiplex PCR, and its TCRdb copy is limited to in-frame clones, with some not included. Altogether 150,000 to 250,000 clones are present, approximately 79% being singletons, with the ten largest covering roughly 4.5%. Sequencing used PBMCs. All receptors come from a woman in her 30s in good health and CMV-seropositive.

The chain employs TRBV21-1 and TRBJ1-3. TRBV21-1 is given as a pseudogene. This CDR3 contains 15 residues. The CDR3 protein is CASSKARYSGNTIYF. The CDR3 DNA reads TGTGCCAGCAGCAAAGCCCGCTACTCTGGAAACACCATATATTTT.

The rearrangement joins TRBV5-1 to TRBJ1-6, with 7 bases matching TRBD1. This CDR3 is 16 amino acids long. J lost 3 bases, V lost 5 bases, and 8 bases had no gene match. Per germline, CDR1 SGHRS and CDR2 YFSETQ. The CDR3 here is CASRPNRDSYNSPLHF. The CDR3 DNA reads TGCGCCAGCAGACCGAACCGGGACAGCTATAATTCACCCCTCCACTTT.

This clone was counted once. The chain joins TRBV15 to TRBJ2-1, with TRBD2 identical over 9 bases. Germline CDR1 LNHNV, CDR2 YYDKDF (reference sequence). The CDR3 has 16 amino acids. The J segment lost 6 bases and the V segment lost 1 base, leaving 7 bases of the junction unmatched. The CDR3 reads CATSRGAGGELNEQFF. The CDR3 region has the DNA TGTGCCACCAGCAGAGGGGCGGGAGGGGAACTCAATGAGCAGTTCTTC.

V usage is TRBV7-2 and J usage is TRBJ2-7; D possibly corresponds to TRBD1 (5 bases). This CDR3 contains 13 residues. Per the germline V gene, CDR1 is SGHTA and CDR2 is FQGNSA. V lost 5 bases, J lost 6 bases, and 14 bases lay in between. The CDR3 DNA reads TGTGCCAGCAGCGCGCAGGGTTGGGTCGAGCAGTACTTC. It is translated as CASSAQGWVEQYF.

The rearrangement joins TRBV5-5 to TRBJ2-3; 7 bases line up with TRBD2. J lost 4 bases, V lost 4 bases, and 12 bases had no gene match. Germline loops: CDR1 SGHKS, CDR2 YYEKEE (reference sequence). The CDR3 is 16 amino acids. The CDR3 is CASSAISPGGADTQYF. The CDR3, as DNA: TGTGCCAGCAGCGCGATATCGCCGGGGGGAGCAGATACGCAGTATTTT.

The V gene is TRBV29-1, the J gene TRBJ1-2, with D possibly TRBD1 on 6 matching bases. The CDR3 covers 12 residues. Looked up from germline, CDR1 is SQVTM and CDR2 is ANQGSEA. V dropped 5 bases and J dropped 4 bases, with 11 bases sitting between them. The CDR3 coding sequence is TGCAGCGTTAATACAGGGTTCTATGGCTACACCTTC. This codes for CSVNTGFYGYTF.

Of note for this clone: This sample also contains other DNA sequences that code for the same CDR3. The gene calls are TRBV18 and TRBJ2-7; 9 bases fit TRBD1. Trimming cost V 3 bases and J 2 bases; bases outside gene matches: 2. The CDR3 runs 14 residues. The germline V gene encodes CDR1 KGHSH and CDR2 LQKENI. The CDR3 bases are TGTGCCAGCTCACCGGGACAGGGAGCCTACGAGCAGTACTTC. This gives the protein CASSPGQGAYEQYF.

This rearrangement joins TRBV2 to TRBJ1-5; D is possibly TRBD1 (5 bases). This CDR3 spans 13 amino acids. V dropped 6 bases and J dropped 4 bases, with 10 bases sitting between them. Germline CDR1 and CDR2: SNHLY and FYNNEI. The CDR3 is CASRPGGNQPQHF. Written as DNA, the CDR3 is TGTGCCAGCAGGCCGGGGGGGAATCAGCCCCAGCATTTT. Full variable domain (remainder filled in from reference TRBV2 and TRBJ1-5): EPEVTQTPSHQVTQMGQEVILRCVPISNHLYFYWYRQILGQKVEFLVSFYNNEISEKSEIFDDQFSVERPDGSNFTLKIRSTKLEDSAMYFCASRPGGNQPQHFGDGTRLSIL.

DNA of the CDR3: TGTGCCAGCACAGAACAGGGAAGCAATCAGCCCCAGCATTTT. Amino acid sequence: CASTEQGSNQPQHF. The chain joins TRBV2 to TRBJ1-5; perhaps TRBD1 as D (6 bases). V lost 7 bases and J 1 base, leaving 11 bases between the germline ends. This CDR3 contains 14 residues. The germline V gene has CDR1 SNHLY and CDR2 FYNNEI.

This clone has a single count. V gene TRBV11-2 combines with J gene TRBJ2-3; 11 bases fit TRBD2. This CDR3 is built from 17 residues. With 3 bases clipped from V and 5 bases from J, the junction kept 10 bases outside the gene matches. Per the germline V gene, CDR1 is SGHAT and CDR2 is FQNNGV. The CDR3, as DNA: TGTGCCAGCAGCTTTTTAGCGGGAGGGCCTTGGGAAGATACGCAGTATTTT. Translated: CASSFLAGGPWEDTQYF.

The chain uses TRBV7-2 and TRBJ2-2; 12 bases map to TRBD2. The V segment lost 1 base and the J segment 7 bases; nucleotides outside the gene matches: 10. From germline, CDR1 is SGHTA and CDR2 FQGNSA. The CDR3 has 18 amino acids. CDR3 in amino acids: CASSLGLAGGTWGGELFF. The CDR3 bases are TGTGCCAGCAGCTTAGGTCTAGCGGGGGGGACCTGGGGCGGGGAGCTGTTTTTT.

The J gene is TRBJ1-3, the V gene TRBV29-1; unclear D gene. Germline V gene data show CDR1 as SQVTM and CDR2 as ANQGSEA. The CDR3 covers 15 residues. The V gene lost 1 base and the J gene lost 0 bases, with 10 bases spanning the gap. The CDR3 spells CSVEGGGRSGNTIYF. The CDR3, as DNA: TGCAGCGTTGAAGGTGGAGGGCGCTCTGGAAACACCATATATTTT. The full variable domain, rest sourced from reference TRBV29-1 and TRBJ1-3, is SAVISQKPSRDICQRGTSLTIQCQVDSQVTMMFWYRQQPGQSLTLIATANQGSEATYESGFVIDKFPISRPNLTFSTLTVSNMSPEDSSIYLCSVEGGGRSGNTIYFGEGSWLTVV.

The J gene is TRBJ2-7, the V gene TRBV7-9; TRBD2 agrees at 11 bases. V lost 6 bases to trimming and J lost 3 bases; unmatched junction nucleotides: 19. The CDR3 loop spans 19 amino acids. Germline-derived CDR1 and CDR2 are SEHNR and FQNEAQ (reference sequence). CDR3: CASSPRPRLAGTRSYEQYF. The DNA for the CDR3 is TGTGCCAGCAGTCCTCGCCCCCGACTAGCGGGAACACGGAGCTACGAGCAGTACTTC. The whole variable domain, filled in from reference TRBV7-9 and TRBJ2-7, reads DTGVSQNPRHKITKRGQNVTFRCDPISEHNRLYWYRQTLGQGPEFLTYFQNEAQLEKSRLLSDRFSAERPKGSFSTLEIQRTEQGDSAMYLCASSPRPRLAGTRSYEQYFGPGTRLTVT.

The chain uses TRBV11-2 and TRBJ2-3; D might be TRBD2 (6 bases). V was trimmed by 1 base and J by 1 base, leaving 21 bases between them. This CDR3 is 19 amino acids long. CDR1 SGHAT and CDR2 FQNNGV come from the germline V gene. The CDR3 DNA follows: TGTGCCAGCAGCTTAGGAAGATTACGGGGACTTCTTCGCACAGATACGCAGTATTTT. It is translated as CASSLGRLRGLLRTDTQYF. The complete variable domain, with remaining parts taken from reference TRBV11-2 and TRBJ2-3, reads EAGVAQSPRYKIIEKRQSVAFWCNPISGHATLYWYQQILGQGPKLLIQFQNNGVVDDSQLPKDRFSAERLKGVDSTLKIQPAKLEDSAVYLCASSLGRLRGLLRTDTQYFGPGTRLTVL.

The rearrangement joins TRBV5-1 to TRBJ2-5; 14 nucleotides agree with TRBD2. Germline lookup yields CDR1 SGHRS and CDR2 YFSETQ. With V trimmed by 4 bases and J by 3 bases, 11 bases remained unmatched. CDR3 length: 18 amino acids. The chain's CDR3 is CASSLGTSGSISEETQYF. Here the CDR3 DNA reads TGCGCCAGCAGCCTAGGGACTAGCGGGAGCATCTCGGAAGAGACCCAGTACTTC.

The V call is TRBV4-1, the J call TRBJ1-1; D ambiguous. Germline CDR1 and CDR2: MGHRA and YSYEKL. V was clipped by 1 base and J by 13 bases, with 22 bases between them. The CDR3 consists of 15 residues. As DNA, the CDR3 is TGCGCCAGCAGCCAAGGAATCGTAGCTAAGGCGGAGGGTTTCTTT. Its translation is CASSQGIVAKAEGFF.

The chain carries TRBV27 and TRBJ1-3; D gene ambiguous. The CDR3 contains 12 residues. V lost 7 bases and J 0 bases, leaving 4 bases between the germline ends. Germline V CDR1 and CDR2: MNHEY, SMNVEV (reference sequence). The CDR3 DNA sequence: TGTGCCAGCAAGAGCTCTGGAAACACCATATATTTT. It translates to CASKSSGNTIYF.

The rearrangement links TRBV27 to TRBJ1-5, with 9 bases lining up with TRBD1. The V gene end was trimmed by 5 bases and the J gene end by 3 bases; junction bases not matched to a gene: 8. Germline CDR1 is MNHEY and CDR2 is SMNVEV (reference sequence). The CDR3 is 16 amino acids. CDR3 residues: CASSPGGTGLNQPQHF. CDR3 nucleotides: TGTGCCAGCAGTCCTGGGGGGACAGGGCTCAATCAGCCCCAGCATTTT.

The J gene is TRBJ2-7, the V gene TRBV19; D unresolved. CDR3 length: 13 amino acids. V lost 1 base and J 1 base, leaving 5 bases between the germline ends. CDR1 and CDR2 (germline): LNHDA, SQIVND (reference sequence). The CDR3 DNA reads TGTGCCAGTAGTATAGGGCCGTCCTACGAGCAGTACTTC. This translates into CASSIGPSYEQYF.

This clone turned up a few times. V and J are TRBV4-1 and TRBJ2-5, with D possibly TRBD2 on 6 matching bases. CDR1 and CDR2 (germline): MGHRA, YSYEKL. V was trimmed by 0 bases and J by 5 bases, leaving 10 bases between them. The CDR3 contains 14 residues. This CDR3 reads CASSQEFGRETQYF. As DNA, the CDR3 is TGCGCCAGCAGCCAAGAATTTGGGAGGGAGACCCAGTACTTC.

Regarding this clone: No DNA is shown, since the ends of the CDR3 on it are uncertain; the CDR3 is the one TCRdb lists. This chain joins TRBV29-1 and TRBJ2-7; the D call TRBD1 from the table was never checked on the DNA. Looked up from germline, CDR1 is SQVTM and CDR2 is ANQGSEA. With termini counted, the CDR3 has 11 amino acids. CDR3 residues: CSVGTGSGAFF.

Remarks on this clone: Within the sample, other DNA sequences also encode this same CDR3. For the CDR3, the DNA is TGTGCCAGCAGCGTAGGTCTAGCTAGTTACGAGCAGTACTTC. Translating gives CASSVGLASYEQYF. This chain joins TRBV9 and TRBJ2-7, with TRBD2 as a possible D gene (5 bases). The germline CDR1 and CDR2 sequences are SGDLS and YYNGEE. The CDR3 has 14 residues. With 0 bases removed from V and 4 bases from J, the gap between germline ends came to 11 bases.

This clone was counted only a few times. The rearrangement links TRBV19 to TRBJ2-6; 9 bases are shared with TRBD1. J gave up 1 base and V 5 bases, and 15 bases lay outside the gene matches. The CDR3 loop spans 20 amino acids. Germline V gene data show CDR1 as LNHDA and CDR2 as SQIVND (reference sequence). The CDR3 spells CASSPKPGQGLTSGANVLTF. CDR3 in DNA: TGTGCCAGTAGTCCGAAACCGGGACAGGGCCTTACATCTGGGGCCAACGTCCTGACTTTC.